The clone carrying this T cell receptor (beta chain) was detected many times. Its target is not known. This specimen belongs to a study of T-cell reconstitution after alpha-beta-depleted transplantation in children. This sample's TCRbeta library carried unique molecular identifier barcodes. MiXCR, run by TCRdb on the PCR reads, gives a single entry per CDR3 protein. The data contain 280,000 or so distinct CDR3 sequences, 11% of them seen just once; the ten biggest clones take up 23%. Points from the study as a whole: It was reported that alpha-beta T cells came from several hundred expanded graft clones (about two months after transplant). Once a year had passed after transplant, T-cell counts and diversity came mostly from newly produced T cells.

V was pared by 6 bases and J by 1 base, with 0 bases of the junction left unmatched. The length of the CDR3 is 13 residues. Germline values: CDR1 SQVTM, CDR2 ANQGSEA. This clonotype was obtained from a male patient under 10 years old who had a stem cell transplant for chronic granulomatous disease, so the T cells may come from the graft donor. Specimen: peripheral blood, collected 180 days after TCRalphabeta/CD19-depleted stem cell transplant. The chain links TRBV29-1 to TRBJ2-4, with TRBD2 matching over 10 bases. For the CDR3, the DNA is TGCAGCGTAGCGGGAGGGGCCAAAAACATTCAGTACTTC. Its protein is CSVAGGAKNIQYF.